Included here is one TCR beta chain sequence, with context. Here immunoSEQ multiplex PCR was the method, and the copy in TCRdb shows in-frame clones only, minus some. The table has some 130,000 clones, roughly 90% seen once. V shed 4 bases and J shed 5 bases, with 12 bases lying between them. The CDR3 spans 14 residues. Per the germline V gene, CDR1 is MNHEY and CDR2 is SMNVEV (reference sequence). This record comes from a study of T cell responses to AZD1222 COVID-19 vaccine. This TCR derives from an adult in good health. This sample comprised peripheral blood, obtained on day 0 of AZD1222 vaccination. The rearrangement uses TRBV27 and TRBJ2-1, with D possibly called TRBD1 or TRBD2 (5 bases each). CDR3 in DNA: TGTGCCAGCAGTTCATTCCGGGACCACAATGAGCAGTTCTTC. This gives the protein CASSSFRDHNEQFF.